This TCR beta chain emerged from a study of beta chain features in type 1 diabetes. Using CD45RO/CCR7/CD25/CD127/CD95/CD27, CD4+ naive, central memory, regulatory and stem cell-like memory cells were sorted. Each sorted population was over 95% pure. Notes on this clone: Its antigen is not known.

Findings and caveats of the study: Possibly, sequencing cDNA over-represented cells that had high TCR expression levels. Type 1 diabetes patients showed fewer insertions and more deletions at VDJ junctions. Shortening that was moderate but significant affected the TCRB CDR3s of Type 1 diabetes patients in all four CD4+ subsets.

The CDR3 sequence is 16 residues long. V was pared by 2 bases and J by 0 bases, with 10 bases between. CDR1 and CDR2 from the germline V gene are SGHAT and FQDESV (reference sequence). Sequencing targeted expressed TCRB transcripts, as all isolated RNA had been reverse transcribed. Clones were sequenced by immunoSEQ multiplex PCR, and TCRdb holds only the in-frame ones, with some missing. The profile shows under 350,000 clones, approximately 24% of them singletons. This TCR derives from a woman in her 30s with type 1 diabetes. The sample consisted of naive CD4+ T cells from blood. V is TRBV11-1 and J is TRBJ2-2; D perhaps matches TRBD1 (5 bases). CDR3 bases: TGTGCCAGCAGCTTAATGGCAGGGACGAACACCGGGGAGCTGTTTTTT. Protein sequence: CASSLMAGTNTGELFF.